This TCR beta chain emerged from a study of blood T cells in healthy people across ages. Study-wide findings and caveats: The lack of PBMC sorting stopped any conclusive naive versus antigen-experienced comparison. With naive T cell percentage, TCR beta diversity showed a strong correlation.

About this clonotype itself: The antigen is unknown.

Sample-barcoded 5' priming and a J-beta primer mix drove a second PCR of roughly 7 to 11 cycles. TCRdb analysed the 5' RACE reads with MiXCR anew, one entry per CDR3 protein. The sample shows 500,000 to 550,000 distinct CDR3 sequences, 20% to 30% of them seen only once. Germline assignment: CDR1 KGHSH and CDR2 LQKENI. The CDR3 has 12 amino acids. Trimming took off 3 bases at V and 7 bases at J, with 10 bases between the two ends. The sample also formed part of further work on T cells of mothers and their children. This second study says: Donation was provided by three healthy Caucasian mothers along with their six children. In unrelated and related pairs, TCR recombination output is shaped in a similar way by thymic selection.

Sequencing was done on a sample of blood. This TCR was sampled from a boy between 10 and 17 years old in good health. The chain has TRBV18 and TRBJ2-7, with a possible D match to TRBD1 (5 bases). DNA of the CDR3: TGTGCCAGCTCACCCAGGGTGGAGGAGCAGTACTTC. Translated: CASSPRVEEQYF. Based on the CDR3 plus reference TRBV18 and TRBJ2-7, the full variable domain is NAGVMQNPRHLVRRRGQEARLRCSPMKGHSHVYWYRQLPEEGLKFMVYLQKENIIDESGMPKERFSAEFPKEGPSILRIQQVVRGDSAAYFCASSPRVEEQYFGPGTRLTVT.